The 18 T cell receptor beta chains below were found in one sample sequenced in a study of blood T cell repertoires in COVID-19. The assay was immunoSEQ multiplex PCR, and TCRdb's table has in-frame clones only and misses some. Here the sample spans about 320,000 clones, roughly 90% being singletons. Sequenced input: PBMCs or T cells enriched from blood (not recorded which). The receptors derive from a man in his sixties who had recovered from COVID-19.

This clone is a singleton in its sample. The rearrangement links TRBV19 to TRBJ2-7; D remains unclear. This CDR3 contains 13 residues. The germline gives CDR1 LNHDA, CDR2 SQIVND (reference sequence). V shed 3 bases and J shed 2 bases, with 8 bases lying between them. CDR3 nucleotides: TGTGCCAGTAGTATCTACGTTACCTACGAGCAGTACTTC. It codes for CASSIYVTYEQYF.

The chain joins TRBV29-1 to TRBJ1-1; the D is unclear. The CDR3 sequence is 11 residues long. The germline CDR1 and CDR2 sequences are SQVTM and ANQGSEA. V gave up 7 bases and J gave up 4 bases, with 10 bases separating them. The CDR3 DNA reads as TGCAGCGCAGCTTTTGTCACTGAAGCTTTCTTT. This translates into CSAAFVTEAFF.

The chain couples TRBV15 to TRBJ2-1, with TRBD1 matching over 11 bases. The trim removed 3 bases at V and 2 bases at J, leaving 3 bases unmatched. CDR1 is LNHNV and CDR2 is YYDKDF in the germline V gene (reference sequence). CDR3 length equals 16 residues. CDR3 protein: CATSRGQGEAYNEQFF. In DNA, the CDR3 is TGTGCCACCAGCAGGGGACAGGGGGAGGCCTACAATGAGCAGTTCTTC.

The chain has TRBV5-8 and TRBJ2-6; a possible D gene is TRBD1 (5 bases). Trimming left V 0 bases short and J 1 base short, with 8 bases between. The CDR3 spans 16 residues. The germline CDR1 and CDR2 sequences are SGHTS and YDEGEE. The CDR3 loop is CASSLADSSGANVLTF. For the CDR3, the DNA is TGTGCCAGCAGCTTGGCAGACAGTTCTGGGGCCAACGTCCTGACTTTC.

The genes are TRBV2 and TRBJ2-2; D gene uncertain. The germline V gene has CDR1 SNHLY and CDR2 FYNNEI. Trimming left V 6 bases short and J 0 bases short, with 8 bases between. This CDR3 spans 14 amino acids. CDR3 coding DNA: TGTGCCAGCAGCGGGTCCACGAACACCGGGGAGCTGTTTTTT. It yields the protein CASSGSTNTGELFF.

The J gene is TRBJ2-2, the V gene TRBV6-5; possibly TRBD1 for D (5 bases). CDR1 and CDR2 from the germline V gene are MNHEY and SVGAGI. The CDR3 extends over 14 amino acids. V lost 8 bases and J lost 0, with 10 bases in between. CDR3 region: CASLLTANTGELFF. The CDR3 DNA reads TGTGCCAGCCTGTTGACAGCGAACACCGGGGAGCTGTTTTTT.

The chain is built from TRBV5-6 and TRBJ1-6, with 7 bases aligning to TRBD1. This CDR3 spans 14 amino acids. The ends lost 4 bases at V and 9 bases at J; junction bases unmatched: 7. In germline, CDR1 is SGHDT, CDR2 YYEEEE. CDR3 residues: CASSENRGISPLHF. The CDR3 DNA reads as TGTGCCAGCAGCGAAAACAGGGGAATTTCACCCCTCCACTTT.

The chain couples TRBV10-2 to TRBJ2-2, with 9 bases matching TRBD2. Trimming took 6 bases from V and 7 from J; bases not matched to a gene: 6. CDR1 and CDR2 from the germline V gene are WSHSY and SAAADI. CDR3 length: 14 residues. CDR3 region: CASRGSGGIGELFF. The CDR3 DNA follows: TGCGCCAGCAGGGGTAGCGGGGGAATCGGGGAGCTGTTTTTT.

The gene calls are TRBV7-9 and TRBJ2-7; D may be TRBD1 (5 bases). The CDR3 has 14 amino acids. Between the trimmed V and J ends, which lost 5 bases and 2 bases, there was a span of 13 bases. Germline V CDR1 and CDR2: SEHNR, FQNEAQ (reference sequence). The CDR3 reads CASSLTQETYEQYF. The CDR3 DNA follows: TGTGCCAGCAGCCTAACACAGGAAACCTACGAGCAGTACTTC.

CDR3 in amino acids: CASSPTSGHTDTQYF. The CDR3 DNA follows: TGTGCCAGCAGCCCGACTAGCGGACACACAGATACGCAGTATTTT. J is TRBJ2-3 and V is TRBV5-4; 9 nucleotides match TRBD2. Germline V gene lookup returns CDR1 SGHNT and CDR2 YYREEE (reference sequence). V shed 4 bases and J 2 bases; nucleotides not matched to a gene: 5. The CDR3 is 15 amino acids.

The CDR3 reads CASSQTAGGLGETQYF. The DNA for the CDR3 is TGTGCCAGCAGCCAGACCGCAGGGGGCTTGGGAGAGACCCAGTACTTC. The chain employs TRBV3-1 (or the pseudogene TRBV3-2) and TRBJ2-5; TRBD1 matches at 8 bases. The CDR3 loop spans 16 amino acids. CDR1 LGHDT and CDR2 YNNKEL come from the germline V gene (reference sequence). Trimming removed 3 bases from V and 4 bases from J; junction bases left unmatched: 10.

The V and J genes are TRBV4-2 and TRBJ2-3; tentatively, D is TRBD1 (6 bases). Trimming removed 0 bases from V and 0 bases from J, with 16 bases in between. The CDR3 has 18 residues. Germline V gene data show CDR1 as LGHNA and CDR2 as YNFKEQ. This CDR3 is CASSQDFQGGFSTDTQYF. The CDR3 DNA follows: TGTGCCAGCAGCCAAGATTTCCAAGGGGGTTTTAGCACAGATACGCAGTATTTT.

The rearrangement links TRBV6-2 or TRBV6-3 to TRBJ2-3; 9 bases map to TRBD2. This CDR3 contains 16 residues. V shed 0 bases and J 4 bases; nucleotides not matched to a gene: 5. The germline CDR1 and CDR2 sequences are MNHEY and SVGEGT. DNA of the CDR3: TGTGCCAGCAGTTACTCGCCAGCGGGGGGACCAGATACGCAGTATTTT. Protein: CASSYSPAGGPDTQYF.

The chain links TRBV30 to TRBJ1-3; D is unclear. Germline V CDR1 and CDR2: GTSNPN, SVGIG (reference sequence). The V and J ends lost 2 bases and 0 bases respectively, with 11 bases between them. This CDR3 comprises 15 residues. CDR3 sequence reads: CAWSSPGVSGNTIYF. As DNA, the CDR3 is TGTGCCTGGAGTTCCCCGGGAGTCTCTGGAAACACCATATATTTT. Full variable domain (remainder filled in from reference TRBV30 and TRBJ1-3): SQTIHQWPATLVQPVGSPLSLECTVEGTSNPNLYWYRQAAGRGLQLLFYSVGIGQISSEVPQNLSASRPQDRQFILSSKKLLLSDSGFYLCAWSSPGVSGNTIYFGEGSWLTVV.

This chain links TRBV6-2 or TRBV6-3 with TRBJ1-2; the D is unclear. V lost 6 bases to trimming and J lost 1 base, with 9 bases between them. Germline V gene lookup returns CDR1 MNHEY and CDR2 SVGEGT. This CDR3 comprises 13 residues. CDR3 DNA: TGTGCCAGCAGCCTTATACTTAACTATGGCTACACCTTC. Translated, it gives CASSLILNYGYTF.

This sequence joins TRBV30 and TRBJ1-2, with a possible D match to TRBD1 (5 bases). The CDR3 is 13 amino acids. Trimming pared 3 bases from V and 8 bases from J, leaving 16 bases between. In germline, CDR1 is GTSNPN, CDR2 SVGIG (reference sequence). The CDR3 DNA sequence: TGTGCCTGGAGGAGACAGCAAATTAACGGCTACACCTTC. Encoded protein: CAWRRQQINGYTF.

The gene calls are TRBV13 and TRBJ2-3; D perhaps matches TRBD2 (6 bases). Germline CDR1 PRHDT, CDR2 FYEKMQ (reference sequence). The V end was cut by 5 bases, the J end by 3 bases, with 15 bases between. The CDR3 is 15 amino acids. CDR3 amino acids: CASSHGTGGTDTQYF. The DNA of the CDR3 is TGTGCCAGCAGCCATGGGACCGGGGGAACAGATACGCAGTATTTT.

V and J are TRBV9 and TRBJ2-1; 7 bases fit TRBD2. The germline V gene has CDR1 SGDLS and CDR2 YYNGEE. The ends lost 0 bases at V and 9 bases at J; junction bases unmatched: 3. This CDR3 is 13 amino acids long. The CDR3 protein is CASSVAGGPEQFF. The DNA of the CDR3 is TGTGCCAGCAGCGTAGCGGGAGGCCCTGAGCAGTTCTTC.